Below are 24 T cell receptor beta chains sequenced from a single sample in a study of CD8+ T cells in alopecia areata. RNA, once extracted, was reverse transcribed into cDNA for use as the sequencing template. Sequencing was performed with immunoSEQ multiplex PCR; in TCRdb, only in-frame clones are kept and a portion is missing. The sample has 150,000 or so clones, 47% seen once; the top ten hold less than 8%. Sample: CD4+ T cells sorted from blood. The receptors stem from a human donor with alopecia areata.

The V gene is TRBV7-9, the J gene TRBJ1-5; no firm D call. The CDR3 totals 14 residues. V was pared by 3 bases and J by 4 bases, with 10 bases between. CDR1 is SEHNR and CDR2 is FQNEAQ in the germline V gene (reference sequence). This chain's CDR3 is CASSFLGWNQPQHF. The CDR3 region has the DNA TGTGCCAGCAGCTTCCTTGGGTGGAATCAGCCCCAGCATTTT.

This chain connects TRBV28 to TRBJ2-4; D ambiguous. This CDR3 comprises 14 residues. Germline assignment: CDR1 MDHEN and CDR2 SYDVKM. V was cut by 9 bases and J by 0 bases, with 12 bases left in between. The CDR3 protein is CASENLLAKNIQYF. The CDR3 DNA is TGTGCCAGTGAAAATCTACTAGCCAAAAACATTCAGTACTTC.

V gene TRBV25-1 combines with J gene TRBJ1-1; D is unclear. Germline V CDR1 and CDR2: MGHDK, SYGVNS. CDR3 length: 15 residues. V lost 5 bases to trimming and J lost 5 bases, with 18 bases between them. The CDR3 is CASSRPISAGTEAFF. The CDR3 nucleotides read TGTGCCAGCAGTCGGCCAATCTCGGCGGGGACTGAAGCTTTCTTT.

V is TRBV2 and J is TRBJ2-4, with 7 bases lining up with TRBD2. CDR1 is SNHLY and CDR2 is FYNNEI in the germline V gene. V trimming: 10 bases; J trimming: 8 bases; junction bases outside the gene matches: 14. The CDR3 runs to 14 residues. Here the CDR3 DNA reads TGTGCCACCCTAGAGGGGCTGGGGAGGGACATTCAGTACTTC. Its translation is CATLEGLGRDIQYF.

The chain is built from TRBV7-3 and TRBJ2-5, with 7 bases lining up with TRBD1. The CDR3 has 15 residues. Germline assignment: CDR1 SGHTA and CDR2 FQGTGA. J gave up 2 bases and V 1 base, and 4 bases lay outside the gene matches. DNA of the CDR3: TGTGCCAGCAGCTTAAATATGGGACAGCAAGAGACCCAGTACTTC. It codes for CASSLNMGQQETQYF.

In its sample, this clone was seen once. CDR3 nucleotide sequence: TGTGCCAGCTCACCCGGGACGGGACCTTACGAGCAGTACTTC. Its translation is CASSPGTGPYEQYF. This chain links TRBV18 with TRBJ2-7, with D perhaps assigned TRBD1 or TRBD2 (5 bases each). The V gene lost 3 bases and the J gene lost 4 bases, with 13 bases spanning the gap. Germline CDR1 reads KGHSH; CDR2 reads LQKENI. The length of the CDR3 is 14 residues.

This rearrangement joins TRBV6-5 to TRBJ2-7, with 9 bases aligning to TRBD1. The CDR3 contains 12 residues. Germline V lookup: CDR1 MNHEY, CDR2 SVGAGI. Trimming at V came to 6 bases and at J to 6 bases, leaving 3 bases not matched to a gene. CDR3 nucleotides: TGTGCCAGCAGCTGGACAGGGGCCGAGCAGTACTTC. Translating gives CASSWTGAEQYF.

A few counts support this clone. The chain employs TRBV29-1 and TRBJ2-7; TRBD2 agrees at 11 bases. Germline CDR1 is SQVTM and CDR2 is ANQGSEA. The CDR3 runs to 14 residues. Germline trimming cut 3 bases from V and 5 bases from J; bases unmatched to any gene: 6. The CDR3 reads CSVDLPTSGDEQYF. The CDR3 bases are TGCAGCGTTGACCTACCGACTAGCGGGGACGAGCAGTACTTC.

The chain joins TRBV6-5 to TRBJ2-2; TRBD1 might be the D (6 bases). The V gene lost 5 bases and the J gene lost 1 base, with 8 bases spanning the gap. Germline V gives CDR1 MNHEY, CDR2 SVGAGI. The CDR3 is 14 amino acids. CDR3: CASSRTVNTGELFF. The CDR3 DNA reads TGTGCCAGCAGTCGGACAGTGAACACCGGGGAGCTGTTTTTT.

The chain recombines TRBV2 with TRBJ2-3, with 9 bases fitting TRBD2. The CDR3 covers 14 residues. Germline V gives CDR1 SNHLY, CDR2 FYNNEI. V trimming: 2 bases; J trimming: 3 bases; junction bases outside the gene matches: 0. CDR3 amino acids: CASSESGRTDTQYF. The CDR3 nucleotides are TGTGCCAGCAGTGAAAGCGGGAGGACAGATACGCAGTATTTT.

The chain joins TRBV5-1 to TRBJ2-1; TRBD1 or TRBD2 may be the D gene (5 bases each). The germline V gene has CDR1 SGHRS and CDR2 YFSETQ. V lost 3 bases and J lost 10, with 14 bases in between. The CDR3 is 13 amino acids. CDR3 sequence: CASSSKWDGEQFF. CDR3 DNA: TGCGCCAGCAGCTCCAAGTGGGACGGCGAGCAGTTCTTC.

This clone was found once. The V call is TRBV20-1, the J call TRBJ1-1; D gene unclear. Between the trimmed V and J ends, which lost 6 bases and 2 bases, there was a span of 1 base. This CDR3 has 9 amino acids. CDR1 is DFQATT, CDR2 SNEGSKA, per germline (reference sequence). The CDR3 spells CSANTEAFF. The CDR3 DNA reads TGCAGTGCAAACACTGAAGCTTTCTTT.

The V and J genes are TRBV29-1 and TRBJ2-7; 9 positions match TRBD1. The J segment lost 7 bases and the V segment lost 6 bases, leaving 10 bases of the junction unmatched. The CDR3 is 13 residues long. CDR1 and CDR2 from the germline V gene are SQVTM and ANQGSEA. For the CDR3, the DNA is TGCAGCGTCCCCGGGACAGGGAGTCTGGAGCAGTACTTC. This translates into CSVPGTGSLEQYF.

The chain links TRBV7-2 to TRBJ2-7, with 8 bases fitting TRBD2. The junction had 12 bases not matched to a gene; V was cut back by 2 bases and J by 6 bases. The CDR3 has 16 amino acids. The germline gives CDR1 SGHTA, CDR2 FQGNSA. CDR3 DNA sequence: TGTGCCAGCAGCTTAAGGAGGAGCGGGGGCCTTAGCGAGCAGTACTTC. As protein: CASSLRRSGGLSEQYF.

The rearrangement uses TRBV30 and TRBJ1-1, with no clear D. Germline CDR1 is GTSNPN and CDR2 is SVGIG (reference sequence). The CDR3 extends over 11 amino acids. V gave up 0 bases and J gave up 6 bases, with 5 bases separating them. CDR3 DNA: TGTGCCTGGAGTGTACTTGCTGAAGCTTTCTTT. This sequence encodes CAWSVLAEAFF.

The V gene is TRBV6-5, the J gene TRBJ1-5, with TRBD1 matching 8 bases. Germline values: CDR1 MNHEY, CDR2 SVGAGI. Trimming took 1 base from V and 7 from J; bases not matched to a gene: 3. The CDR3 extends over 14 amino acids. The CDR3 nucleotides read TGTGCCAGCAGTTACTTCGGGACAGGCCAGCCCCAGCATTTT. This encodes CASSYFGTGQPQHF.

V and J are TRBV7-2 and TRBJ2-3; D remains unclear. V lost 0 bases and J lost 6, with 4 bases in between. The CDR3 runs 12 residues. The germline CDR1 and CDR2 sequences are SGHTA and FQGNSA. The CDR3 is CASSLAKDTQYF. The CDR3 nucleotides are TGTGCCAGCAGCTTAGCTAAGGATACGCAGTATTTT.

Here the CDR3 DNA reads TGTGCCAGCAGCGCCTGGGGCACCGCCACCGGGGAGCTGTTTTTT. It specifies CASSAWGTATGELFF. The chain recombines TRBV9 with TRBJ2-2; possible D gene TRBD1, 5 bases. The CDR3 contains 15 residues. CDR1 is SGDLS, CDR2 YYNGEE, per germline. V gave up 3 bases and J gave up 4 bases, with 13 bases separating them. The full variable domain, with the rest looked up from reference TRBV9 and TRBJ2-2, is DSGVTQTPKHLITATGQRVTLRCSPRSGDLSVYWYQQSLDQGLQFLIQYYNGEERAKGNILERFSAQQFPDLHSELNLSSLELGDSALYFCASSAWGTATGELFFGEGSRLTVL.

V is TRBV6-6 and J is TRBJ2-1; TRBD2 matches 8 bases. The V segment lost 8 bases and the J segment 8 bases; nucleotides outside the gene matches: 8. The CDR3 is 13 amino acids. Germline V gives CDR1 MNHNY, CDR2 SVGAGI (reference sequence). The CDR3 bases are TGTGCCAGCTCAAGCGGGAGCCCTCATGAGCAGTTCTTC. This translates into CASSSGSPHEQFF.

This chain links TRBV2 with TRBJ1-5; D is undetermined. This CDR3 region has 12 residues. CDR1 is SNHLY, CDR2 FYNNEI, per germline. The ends were cut back, 0 bases at V and 12 bases at J, with 9 bases in the middle. CDR3 residues: CASSEARHLQHF. CDR3 sequence (DNA): TGTGCCAGCAGTGAAGCGCGACACCTCCAGCATTTT.

This clone was picked up a small number of times. J is TRBJ2-7 and V is TRBV29-1; D is uncertain. Germline loops: CDR1 SQVTM, CDR2 ANQGSEA. The ends were cut back, 2 bases at V and 8 bases at J, with 13 bases in the middle. The CDR3 is 12 amino acids. CDR3 DNA sequence: TGCAGCGTTGAACAAGGACCCGACCAGCAGTACTTC. This encodes CSVEQGPDQQYF.

CDR3 amino acids: CASKDGGQETQYF. DNA for the CDR3: TGTGCCAGCAAGGACGGGGGCCAAGAGACCCAGTACTTC. The chain has TRBV6-6 and TRBJ2-5; the D gene is possibly TRBD2 (6 bases). V gave up 7 bases and J gave up 1 base, with 10 bases separating them. The germline gives CDR1 MNHNY, CDR2 SVGAGI (reference sequence). This CDR3 contains 13 residues.

This chain joins TRBV28 and TRBJ2-2, with a tentative D call TRBD1 (7 bases). The V end lost 3 bases, the J end lost 5 bases, and 10 bases lay between the germline ends. CDR3 length: 14 amino acids. Germline assignment: CDR1 MDHEN and CDR2 SYDVKM. The DNA of the CDR3 is TGTGCCAGCAGTTTGCAGGGGGGTACCGGGGAGCTGTTTTTT. Amino acids: CASSLQGGTGELFF.

The genes are TRBV18 and TRBJ2-2, with D possibly being TRBD1 (6 bases). Trimming took off 3 bases at V and 0 bases at J, with 14 bases between the two ends. The CDR3 runs to 17 residues. In germline, CDR1 is KGHSH, CDR2 LQKENI. CDR3 DNA: TGTGCCAGCTCACCCCAAACAGGGATATCGAACACCGGGGAGCTGTTTTTT. Protein: CASSPQTGISNTGELFF.